This T cell receptor (beta chain) was recorded in a study of T cells after yellow fever vaccination. This clonotype was seen many times. The CDR3 loop spans 14 amino acids. V gave up 3 bases and J gave up 3 bases, with 10 bases separating them. Per germline, CDR1 SGHVS and CDR2 FQNEAQ. TCRdb ran MiXCR on the 5' RACE reads and lists one entry per CDR3 protein. The sample shows 150,000 to 200,000 distinct CDR3 sequences, approximately 11% of them seen only once. This chain connects TRBV7-8 to TRBJ2-3, with D maybe TRBD2 (5 bases). This sample comprised CD8+ T cells sorted from PBMCs, obtained 15 days after the yellow fever booster vaccination. This TCR was recovered from a man aged 18 to 35 who received the YFV17D yellow fever vaccine. The CDR3 is CASSLGSGTDTQYF. DNA for the CDR3: TGTGCCAGCAGCTTGGGGAGCGGTACAGATACGCAGTATTTT.